A selection of T cell receptor beta chains follows, all from one sample in a study of blood T cells in healthy people across ages. TCRdb processed the 5' RACE reads anew with MiXCR; each CDR3 protein has one entry. The data show about 1.5 million distinct CDR3 sequences, 42% seen once. Sequenced: blood. The receptors originated from a young woman in good health. The CDR3 runs from the conserved cysteine through the conserved F or W.

>TRBJ2-1|TRBV5-1
CASSSGTSGLEQFF
>TRBJ2-1|TRBV9
CASSSHGGSGGFGNEQFF
>TRBJ2-7|TRBV3-1
CASSRSSGGTYEQYF
>TRBJ1-2|TRBV19
CAIALGNYGYTF
>TRBJ2-7|TRBV6-1
CASDQDRVHEQYF
>TRBJ2-3|TRBV6-1
CASSGAYRGSEATDTQYF
>TRBJ1-2|TRBV5-5
CASSRVGTDNYGYTF
>NA|TRBV2
CASAMEEGVGEETQYF
>TRBJ2-3|TRBV12-3/TRBV12-4
CASRASRTDTQYF
>TRBJ1-2|TRBV6-5
CASSYSAAGGRYGYTF
>TRBJ2-1|TRBV6-5
CASSYSPRLAGDEQFF
>TRBJ2-5|TRBV9
CASSAGPIGIQYF
>TRBJ2-1|TRBV6-2/TRBV6-3
CASMEGGRDNEQFF
>TRBJ1-2|TRBV29-1
CSVEDRQRGQGNYGYTF
>NA|TRBV10-3
CAISGGTGGYEQYF
>TRBJ2-5|TRBV20-1
CSARDSKRGEETQYF
>TRBJ2-3|TRBV6-2/TRBV6-3
CASNPTRGLTDTQYF
>TRBJ2-7|TRBV10-3
CAIRPGTSGTQYF
>TRBJ1-2|TRBV18
CASSPPGQNYGYTF
>NA|TRBV20-1
CSATEVKETQYF
>TRBJ1-5|TRBV10-2
CASREPGQGATGPQHF
>TRBJ2-1|TRBV6-5
CASKDREEQFF
>TRBJ2-7|TRBV29-1
CSVETAGTSYEQYF
>TRBJ2-3|TRBV6-1
CASSPRAGGVFGTDTQYF
>TRBJ2-1|TRBV6-5
CASSYSTGLGHNEQFF
>TRBJ2-2|TRBV29-1
CSVYPDKNTGELFF
>TRBJ1-2|TRBV4-1
CASSQMGGYGYTF
>TRBJ2-7|TRBV7-9
CASSLRGGVLYEQYF
>TRBJ2-1|TRBV7-2
CASSGATSPEQFF